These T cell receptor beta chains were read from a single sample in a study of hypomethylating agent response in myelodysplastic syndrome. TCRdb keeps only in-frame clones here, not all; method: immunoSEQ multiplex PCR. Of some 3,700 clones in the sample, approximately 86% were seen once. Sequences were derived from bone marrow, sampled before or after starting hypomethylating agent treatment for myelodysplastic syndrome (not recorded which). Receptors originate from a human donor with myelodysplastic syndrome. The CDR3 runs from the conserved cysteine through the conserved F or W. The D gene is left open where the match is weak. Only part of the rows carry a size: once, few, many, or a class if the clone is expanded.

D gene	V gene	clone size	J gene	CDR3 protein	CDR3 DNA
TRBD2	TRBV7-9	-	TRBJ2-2	CASSRFPFSGRSTGELFF	TGTGCCAGCAGCCGATTTCCCTTCAGCGGGAGGAGTACCGGGGAGCTGTTTTTT
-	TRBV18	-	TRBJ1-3	CASSPPGVSGNTIYF	TGTGCCAGCTCACCACCGGGAGTTTCTGGAAACACCATATATTTT
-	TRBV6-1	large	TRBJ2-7	CASSDRGAYEQYF	TGTGCCAGCAGTGACCGGGGAGCCTACGAGCAGTACTTC
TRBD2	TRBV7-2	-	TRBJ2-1	CASSLMGQFGGSRDEQFF	TGTGCCAGCAGCTTAATGGGCCAGTTTGGCGGGAGCAGGGATGAGCAGTTCTTC
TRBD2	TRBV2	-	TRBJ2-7	CASSEIPSGYEQYF	TGTGCCAGCAGTGAAATCCCTAGCGGTTACGAGCAGTACTTC
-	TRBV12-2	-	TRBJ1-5	CASRLVAGRGIFRGYSNQPQHF	TGTGCAAGTCGCCTAGTTGCGGGCCGCGGAATCTTCCGAGGATATAGCAATCAGCCCCAGCATTTT
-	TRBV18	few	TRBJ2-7	CASSPNYEQYF	TGTGCCAGCTCACCAAACTACGAGCAGTACTTC
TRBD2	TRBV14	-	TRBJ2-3	CASSQGIAGAPDTQYF	TGTGCCAGCAGCCAAGGGATAGCGGGAGCCCCCGATACGCAGTATTTT
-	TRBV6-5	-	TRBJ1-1	CASSNGATEAFF	TGTGCCAGCAGTAATGGGGCCACTGAAGCTTTCTTT
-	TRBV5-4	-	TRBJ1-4	CASGLGGVQEKLFF	TGTGCCAGCGGCTTGGGAGGAGTTCAAGAAAAACTGTTTTTT
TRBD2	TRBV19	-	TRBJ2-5	CASSIRLAGGQETQYF	TGTGCCAGTAGTATTCGTCTAGCGGGGGGTCAAGAGACCCAGTACTTC
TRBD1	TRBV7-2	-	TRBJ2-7	CASSLAGTGGQYEQYF	TGTGCCAGCAGCTTAGCGGGGACAGGGGGACAGTACGAGCAGTACTTC
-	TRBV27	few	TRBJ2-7	CASSPNYGGTTFPYF	TGTGCCAGCAGTCCTAACTATGGCGGGACCACGTTTCCGTACTTC
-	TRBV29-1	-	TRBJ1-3	CSVERAPGSGNTIYF	TGCAGCGTTGAAAGGGCGCCAGGGTCTGGAAACACCATATATTTT
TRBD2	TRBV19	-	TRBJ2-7	CASSHGTSVYEQYF	TGTGCCAGTAGTCACGGGACTAGCGTCTACGAGCAGTACTTC
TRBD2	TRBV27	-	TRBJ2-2	CASSLSGLAGFTGELFF	TGTGCCAGCAGTTTATCAGGACTAGCGGGCTTCACCGGGGAGCTGTTTTTT
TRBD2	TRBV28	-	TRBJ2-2	CASSFMGHAGANTGELFF	TGTGCCAGCAGTTTTATGGGCCACGCGGGAGCAAACACCGGGGAGCTGTTTTTT
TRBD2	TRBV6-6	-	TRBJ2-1	CASSYSELAGGEQFF	TGTGCCAGCAGTTACTCCGAATTAGCGGGGGGTGAGCAGTTCTTC
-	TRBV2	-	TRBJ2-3	CASSEADFSLQYF	TGTGCCAGCAGTGAGGCCGACTTCTCTCTTCAGTATTTT
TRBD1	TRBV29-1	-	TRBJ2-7	CSAEDRARRGEQYF	TGCAGCGCCGAAGACAGGGCGCGGCGCGGCGAGCAGTACTTC
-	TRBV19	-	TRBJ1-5	CASTDKYQPQHF	TGTGCCAGTACGGACAAATATCAGCCCCAGCATTTT
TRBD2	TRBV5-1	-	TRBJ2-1	CASSADGGGGGYNEQFF	TGCGCCAGCAGCGCCGATGGGGGTGGCGGGGGTTACAATGAGCAGTTCTTC
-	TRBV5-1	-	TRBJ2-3	CASTSALYTDTQYF	TGCGCCAGCACTTCGGCCCTTTACACAGATACGCAGTATTTT
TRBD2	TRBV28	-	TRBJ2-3	CASSLYSGRASYSTDTQYF	TGTGCCAGCAGTTTGTACAGCGGGAGGGCCTCTTATAGCACAGATACGCAGTATTTT
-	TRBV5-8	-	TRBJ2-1	CASSSSGTAYNEQFF	TGTGCCAGCAGCTCCTCCGGGACGGCTTACAATGAGCAGTTCTTC
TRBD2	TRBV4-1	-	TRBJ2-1	CASSQAGLAEFYNEQFF	TGCGCCAGCAGCCAAGCAGGACTAGCGGAGTTCTACAATGAGCAGTTCTTC
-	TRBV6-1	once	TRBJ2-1	CASSKGLWDEQFF	TGTGCCAGCAGCAAGGGACTCTGGGATGAGCAGTTCTTC
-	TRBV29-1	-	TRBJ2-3	CSVALERDTQYF	TGCAGCGTCGCACTGGAACGAGATACGCAGTATTTT